The rows below give T cell receptor beta chains drawn from one sample of a study of shared clonotypes between healthy human individuals. This table comes from immunoSEQ multiplex PCR, and its TCRdb copy is limited to in-frame clones, with some not included. Here the sample spans 2 million to 3 million clones, over 85% being singletons. The specimen was naive CD4+ T cells from PBMCs. The receptors were gathered from a man younger than 30 in good health. Some clones in this sample may be carry-over from other donors' samples. The CDR3 runs from the conserved cysteine through the conserved F or W. A D gene is named only where the DNA matches it firmly. The size entry is marked missing in some rows and otherwise reads once, few, many or a size class.

v_call: TRBV2
j_call: TRBJ2-3
clone_size: -
d_call: -
cdr3_nt: TGTGCCAGCAGGGGAACAGATACGCAGTATTTT
cdr3_aa: CASRGTDTQYF

v_call: TRBV7-3
j_call: TRBJ2-1
clone_size: -
d_call: -
cdr3_nt: TGTGCCAGCAGCTCTCGGGGAATCAGGGCGAGCTCCTACAATGAGCAGTTCTTC
cdr3_aa: CASSSRGIRASSYNEQFF

v_call: TRBV7-2
j_call: TRBJ2-7
clone_size: -
d_call: TRBD2
cdr3_nt: TGTGCCAGCAGCCATGGGAGGGCCAAGAAGTACGAGCAGTACTTC
cdr3_aa: CASSHGRAKKYEQYF

v_call: TRBV5-1
j_call: TRBJ2-7
clone_size: once
d_call: -
cdr3_nt: TGCGCCAGCAGCTTGGTCCCCGGTGGAAGGGAGCAGTACTTC
cdr3_aa: CASSLVPGGREQYF

v_call: TRBV28
j_call: TRBJ1-1
clone_size: -
d_call: -
cdr3_nt: TGTGCCAGCAGTTCCCCGCGGGGGGCCACTGAAGCTTTCTTT
cdr3_aa: CASSSPRGATEAFF

v_call: TRBV5-1
j_call: TRBJ1-2
clone_size: -
d_call: TRBD1
cdr3_nt: TGCGCCAGCAGTCTAGAAAACAGGGGAATGGGCTACACCTTC
cdr3_aa: CASSLENRGMGYTF

v_call: TRBV5-6
j_call: TRBJ2-7
clone_size: -
d_call: TRBD2
cdr3_nt: TGTGCCAGCGGACTTCAACTAGCGGGACCTGTCGAGGACTTC
cdr3_aa: CASGLQLAGPVEDF

v_call: TRBV11-2
j_call: TRBJ1-2
clone_size: -
d_call: -
cdr3_nt: TGTGCCAGCAGCTTGAGCGGCAATGGCTACACCTTC
cdr3_aa: CASSLSGNGYTF

v_call: TRBV7-9
j_call: TRBJ1-4
clone_size: -
d_call: -
cdr3_nt: TGTGCCAGCAGCTTAGGCAGAGCAACTAATGAAAAACTGTTTTTT
cdr3_aa: CASSLGRATNEKLFF

v_call: TRBV5-4
j_call: TRBJ2-7
clone_size: -
d_call: -
cdr3_nt: TGTGCCAGCAGCACTGGGGCTACCCCACTCTCCTACGAGCAGTACTTC
cdr3_aa: CASSTGATPLSYEQYF

v_call: TRBV5-1
j_call: TRBJ2-7
clone_size: -
d_call: TRBD1
cdr3_nt: TGCGCCAGCAGCTTGACAGGGGCGAACAACGAGCAGTACTTC
cdr3_aa: CASSLTGANNEQYF

v_call: TRBV27
j_call: TRBJ2-7
clone_size: -
d_call: TRBD1
cdr3_nt: TGTGCCAGCAGACGACAGGGGAACACCTACGAGCAGTACTTC
cdr3_aa: CASRRQGNTYEQYF

v_call: TRBV4-3
j_call: TRBJ1-5
clone_size: -
d_call: -
cdr3_nt: TGCGCCAGCAGCCAAGAGCTGAGGTTGCTTCAGCCCCAGCATTTT
cdr3_aa: CASSQELRLLQPQHF

v_call: TRBV27
j_call: TRBJ2-7
clone_size: -
d_call: -
cdr3_nt: TGTGCCAGCAGTTTATATCTTAGGGACGAGCAGTACTTC
cdr3_aa: CASSLYLRDEQYF

v_call: TRBV7-2
j_call: TRBJ2-2
clone_size: -
d_call: -
cdr3_nt: TGTGCCAGCAGCTTATTTCCCCCGGTTGGGGTATCCACCGGGGAGCTGTTTTTT
cdr3_aa: CASSLFPPVGVSTGELFF

v_call: TRBV11-2
j_call: TRBJ1-4
clone_size: -
d_call: -
cdr3_nt: TGTGCCAGCAGCCCCCTCCGCACCGCAACTAATGAAAAACTGTTTTTT
cdr3_aa: CASSPLRTATNEKLFF

v_call: TRBV5-1
j_call: TRBJ2-7
clone_size: once
d_call: TRBD2
cdr3_nt: TGCGCCAGCAGCTTGAAACGTGGTGGACTAGCGAGTCAAAACGAGCAGTACTTC
cdr3_aa: CASSLKRGGLASQNEQYF

v_call: TRBV5-1
j_call: TRBJ1-4
clone_size: -
d_call: TRBD1
cdr3_nt: TGCGCCAGCAGCTTTGGGACAGCACTTGCAACTAATGAAAAACTGTTTTTT
cdr3_aa: CASSFGTALATNEKLFF

v_call: TRBV21-1
j_call: TRBJ2-7
clone_size: -
d_call: -
cdr3_nt: TGTGCCAGCAGACCGTGTGCCAACTCCTACGAGCAGTACTTC
cdr3_aa: CASRPCANSYEQYF

v_call: TRBV7-2
j_call: TRBJ2-2
clone_size: -
d_call: TRBD1
cdr3_nt: TGTGCCAGCAGCACCCGACAGGGGGAAGTCACCGGGGAGCTGTTTTTT
cdr3_aa: CASSTRQGEVTGELFF

v_call: TRBV18
j_call: TRBJ2-3
clone_size: -
d_call: -
cdr3_nt: TGTGCCAGCTCACCTGTGGGCCACACAGATACGCAGTATTTT
cdr3_aa: CASSPVGHTDTQYF

v_call: TRBV2
j_call: TRBJ2-2
clone_size: -
d_call: -
cdr3_nt: TGTGCCAGCAAGTTAAGGGCTAACACCGGGGAGCTGTTTTTT
cdr3_aa: CASKLRANTGELFF

v_call: TRBV2
j_call: TRBJ2-7
clone_size: once
d_call: -
cdr3_nt: TGTGCCAGCAGCGCCCCGCCCCAAATTTACGAGCAGTACTTC
cdr3_aa: CASSAPPQIYEQYF